This T cell receptor beta chain is from a study of memory CD4+ T cells and cytomegalovirus serostatus. Study as a whole: Donors were healthy Belgian adults, 10 or so CMV seropositive and under 30 seronegative. Study observations and caveats: CMV serostatus prediction reached median AUC approximately 0.96, or 0.89 with US-trained model.

A word on this clone: What it recognizes is unknown.

TCRdb's copy holds only in-frame clones and misses some; the assay was immunoSEQ multiplex PCR. The sample contains more than 40,000 clones, over 65% of which appear only once. Single viable CD3+CD4+CD8-CD45RO+ cells were sorted as the memory CD4+ T cells. Serum IgG to CMV pp150, pp28, p38 and p52 defined serostatus. CD4+ T cells were isolated by positive magnetic selection. Sequenced: memory CD4+ T cells from blood. The clonotype was recovered from an adult in good health and CMV-seronegative.

The CDR3 here is CASSSRRSRETQYF. The CDR3 DNA reads TGTGCCAGCAGCTCCCGTCGGAGTCGCGAGACCCAGTACTTC. The chain uses TRBV27 and TRBJ2-5; no reliable D call. The germline V and J ends were trimmed by 6 bases and 5 bases, with 16 bases remaining between them. The CDR3 has 14 residues. Per the germline V gene, CDR1 is MNHEY and CDR2 is SMNVEV (reference sequence).